The 31 T cell receptor beta chains reported below all come from one sample, sequenced in a study of glioma-infiltrating T cells. Using RNA template, CDR3s of TCR alpha and beta were amplified with iRepertoire arm-PCR. TCRdb fed the multiplex PCR reads into MiXCR, producing one record per CDR3 protein. The table has approximately 400,000 distinct CDR3 sequences, about two fifths seen once. The sequenced sample was glioma tissue, nonneoplastic brain tissue, or PBMCs (not recorded which). These receptors all come from a human donor with low-grade glioma or glioblastoma, undergoing nonglioma brain surgery, or in good health (not recorded which).

V gene TRBV27 combines with J gene TRBJ2-5, with a possible D match to TRBD2 (7 bases). V lost 6 bases and J lost 2, with 13 bases in between. The germline V gene has CDR1 MNHEY and CDR2 SMNVEV (reference sequence). The CDR3 consists of 14 residues. The CDR3 coding sequence is TGTGCCAGCAGCGCCGAGGGGGGGCAAGAGACCCAGTACTTC. Translation: CASSAEGGQETQYF.

This sequence joins TRBV19 and TRBJ2-1; a possible D gene is TRBD2 (5 bases). The CDR3 covers 15 residues. From germline, CDR1 is LNHDA and CDR2 SQIVND (reference sequence). Between the trimmed V and J ends, which lost 3 bases and 6 bases, there was a span of 15 bases. The CDR3 sequence: CASSIRAGTSNEQFF. The CDR3 region has the DNA TGTGCCAGTAGTATTCGGGCGGGTACGAGCAATGAGCAGTTCTTC.

This clonotype was counted a single time. This chain connects TRBV4-1 to TRBJ1-3, with TRBD1 matching over 12 bases. This CDR3 is built from 19 residues. V trimming: 0 bases; J trimming: 1 base; junction bases outside the gene matches: 7. CDR1 is MGHRA, CDR2 YSYEKL, per germline. The chain's CDR3 is CASSQEEGTGGYSGNTIYF. In nucleotides, the CDR3 is TGCGCCAGCAGCCAAGAAGAGGGGACAGGGGGCTATTCTGGAAACACCATATATTTT.

The chain joins TRBV18 to TRBJ1-2; D is ambiguous. V was pared by 0 bases and J by 3 bases, with 11 bases between. The V gene's germline CDR1 is KGHSH and CDR2 LQKENI. This CDR3 spans 15 amino acids. DNA for the CDR3: TGTGCCAGCTCACCACCTGACGGTTATGACTATGGCTACACCTTC. Its protein product is CASSPPDGYDYGYTF.

This clonotype was detected a few times. An end of the junction does not agree with germline; a read error may underlie this. The chain recombines TRBV6-1 with TRBJ2-7, with no clear D. Germline assignment: CDR1 MNHNS and CDR2 SASEGT. The CDR3 sequence is 14 residues long. The CDR3 sequence: CAISALRSGNEQYF. CDR3 DNA sequence: TGTGCCATCAGTGCCTTACGATCCGGCAACGAGCAGTACTTC.

In regard to this clonotype: A much larger clone lies a single base off, so this may be a read error. The V and J genes are TRBV15 and TRBJ2-7; D remains ambiguous. The CDR3 loop spans 15 amino acids. The germline V and J ends were trimmed by 2 bases and 6 bases, with 17 bases remaining between them. Germline lookup yields CDR1 LNHNV and CDR2 YYDKDF (reference sequence). The CDR3 bases are TGTGCCACCAGCAGATTCGGAACATCCCGACGCGAGCAGTACTTC. Its protein is CATSRFGTSRREQYF.

This clonotype has ten or more counts. V gene TRBV6-2 or TRBV6-3 combines with J gene TRBJ2-1; 7 bases match TRBD2. The CDR3 runs to 15 residues. Looked up from germline, CDR1 is MNHEY and CDR2 is SVGEGT. The V and J ends lost 0 bases and 3 bases, in that order; junction bases with no gene match: 2. CDR3 coding DNA: TGTGCCAGCAGTTACTCAACGGGAGGCTACAATGAGCAGTTCTTC. Residues: CASSYSTGGYNEQFF.

This clonotype appeared a few times. V gene TRBV7-9 combines with J gene TRBJ2-3; no definite D call. Germline CDR1 is SEHNR and CDR2 is FQNEAQ (reference sequence). V was clipped by 6 bases and J by 1 base, with 14 bases between them. This CDR3 comprises 15 residues. The CDR3 is CASRPRRGRTDTQYF. The DNA of the CDR3 is TGTGCCAGCAGGCCTAGGAGAGGTCGCACAGATACGCAGTATTTT.

J is TRBJ2-3 and V is TRBV19; 8 bases agree with TRBD2. The germline gives CDR1 LNHDA, CDR2 SQIVND (reference sequence). The J segment lost 0 bases and the V segment lost 5 bases, leaving 10 bases of the junction unmatched. The CDR3 loop spans 17 amino acids. For the CDR3, the DNA is TGTGCCAGTAGTCCCGGTGCGGGGGGTCCTAGCACAGATACGCAGTATTTT. Amino acid sequence: CASSPGAGGPSTDTQYF.

This clonotype has ten or more counts. The chain employs TRBV20-1 and TRBJ1-2, with D perhaps matching TRBD1 (5 bases). The V gene's germline CDR1 is DFQATT and CDR2 SNEGSKA (reference sequence). The germline V and J ends were trimmed by 0 bases and 1 base, with 12 bases remaining between them. The CDR3 contains 15 residues. The CDR3 reads CSARDWGTINYGYTF. In DNA, the CDR3 is TGCAGTGCTAGAGATTGGGGGACGATTAACTATGGCTACACCTTC.

The V call is TRBV2, the J call TRBJ2-7, with 8 bases that match TRBD1. The CDR3 contains 15 residues. The V gene end was trimmed by 10 bases and the J gene end by 3 bases; junction bases not matched to a gene: 14. CDR1 and CDR2 (germline): SNHLY, FYNNEI. CDR3 in amino acids: CATTPADRAYYEQYF. The DNA for the CDR3 is TGTGCCACCACACCTGCGGACAGGGCCTACTACGAGCAGTACTTC.

The chain couples TRBV4-1 to TRBJ2-1; D is ambiguous. Germline CDR1 is MGHRA and CDR2 is YSYEKL. Between the trimmed V and J ends, which lost 4 bases and 11 bases, there was a span of 9 bases. The CDR3 runs to 11 residues. The CDR3 sequence: CASSRGRQQFF. CDR3 DNA: TGCGCCAGCAGCCGTGGGCGCCAGCAGTTCTTC.

This clonotype was counted only a few times. V is TRBV2 and J is TRBJ1-1; tentatively, D is TRBD1 (6 bases). This CDR3 region has 14 residues. Germline CDR1 and CDR2: SNHLY and FYNNEI. Trimming pared 3 bases from V and 5 bases from J, leaving 13 bases between. The CDR3 is CASSDEGRGTEAFF. CDR3 in DNA: TGTGCCAGCAGTGACGAGGGAAGGGGGACTGAAGCTTTCTTT.

This clonotype occurred many times. The chain joins TRBV27 to TRBJ1-2; D unclear. Germline-derived CDR1 and CDR2 are MNHEY and SMNVEV (reference sequence). The CDR3 runs to 16 residues. V was clipped by 5 bases and J by 7 bases, with 23 bases between them. In DNA, the CDR3 is TGTGCCAGCAGTCGCCTAGGACCCCTTGCGAGCCTTGGCTACACCTTC. Protein sequence: CASSRLGPLASLGYTF.

This clonotype was counted a few times. J is TRBJ2-7 and V is TRBV4-1, with 8 bases matching TRBD1. V shed 3 bases, J shed 7 bases, and the junction held 8 bases outside the gene matches. Per the germline V gene, CDR1 is MGHRA and CDR2 is YSYEKL. The CDR3 extends over 14 amino acids. Here the CDR3 DNA reads TGCGCCAGCAGCCAGGAACGGACAGGGTATGAGCAGTACTTC. This encodes CASSQERTGYEQYF.

The chain carries TRBV20-1 and TRBJ2-5; 7 bases align to TRBD1. Trimming cost V 4 bases and J 2 bases; bases outside gene matches: 4. This CDR3 contains 13 residues. Per the germline V gene, CDR1 is DFQATT and CDR2 is SNEGSKA (reference sequence). The CDR3 loop is CSAKGQKQETQYF. The CDR3 bases are TGCAGTGCTAAGGGACAGAAACAAGAGACCCAGTACTTC.

This clonotype was observed a few times. The genes are TRBV20-1 and TRBJ2-7, with 7 bases matching TRBD2. This CDR3 has 14 amino acids. Germline V lookup: CDR1 DFQATT, CDR2 SNEGSKA (reference sequence). V lost 5 bases to trimming and J lost 1 base; unmatched junction nucleotides: 8. The DNA for the CDR3 is TGCAGTGCTCGCTCGTCAGCGGGGTCCTACGAGCAGTACTTC. Amino acid sequence: CSARSSAGSYEQYF.

In its sample, this clonotype was seen a few times. The chain carries TRBV6-2 or TRBV6-3 and TRBJ2-4; 8 positions match TRBD2. V dropped 6 bases and J dropped 4; count of bases not matched to a gene: 5. Germline V gene data show CDR1 as MNHEY and CDR2 as SVGEGT. The CDR3 loop spans 14 amino acids. CDR3 DNA sequence: TGTGCCAGCAGACCAGGACTAGCTAAAAACATTCAGTACTTC. Its translation: CASRPGLAKNIQYF.

This chain uses TRBV4-1 with TRBJ2-3; D unresolved. The CDR3 totals 16 residues. The germline V and J ends were trimmed by 0 bases and 2 bases, with 12 bases remaining between them. Germline lookup yields CDR1 MGHRA and CDR2 YSYEKL. The CDR3 sequence is CASSQDWLIYTDTQYF. Here the CDR3 DNA reads TGCGCCAGCAGCCAAGATTGGCTAATATACACAGATACGCAGTATTTT.

Concerning this clonotype: A read error may be the cause here, since a much bigger clone is one base away. V usage is TRBV28 and J usage is TRBJ2-7, with D uncertain. The CDR3 is 15 residues long. The V end was cut by 5 bases, the J end by 2 bases, with 16 bases between. Germline V gene data show CDR1 as MDHEN and CDR2 as SYDVKM. CDR3 in amino acids: CASSRTSGGTYEQYF. For the CDR3, the DNA is TGTGCCAGCAGTCGCACTTCGGGCGGAACCTACGAGCAGTACTTC.

This chain uses TRBV7-2 with TRBJ2-1; TRBD2 aligns across 16 bases. There are 18 residues in the CDR3. Germline assignment: CDR1 SGHTA and CDR2 FQGNSA. V was clipped by 5 bases and J by 7 bases; unmatched bases: 11. CDR3 amino acids: CASSPRGTSGRASNEQFF. As DNA, the CDR3 is TGTGCCAGCAGCCCGCGCGGGACTAGCGGGAGGGCCTCTAATGAGCAGTTCTTC.

At least ten counts were recorded for this clonotype. CDR3 amino acids: CAVETVLISYEQYF. CDR3 bases: TGTGCCGTCGAGACAGTTTTAATCTCCTACGAGCAGTACTTC. This chain connects TRBV6-1 to TRBJ2-7; maybe TRBD1 (5 bases). CDR3 length: 14 amino acids. V lost 11 bases and J 0 bases, leaving 17 bases between the germline ends. In germline, CDR1 is MNHNS, CDR2 SASEGT.

This clonotype was seen more than once but under ten times. The chain combines TRBV7-2 with TRBJ1-1; no firm D call. Looked up from germline, CDR1 is SGHTA and CDR2 is FQGNSA. There are 17 residues in the CDR3. Trimming removed 5 bases at V and 0 bases at J, with 19 bases between. DNA for the CDR3: TGTGCCAGCAGCCCCCAAGTCGGCACCATCTTGAACACTGAAGCTTTCTTT. Encoded protein: CASSPQVGTILNTEAFF.

Only a few counts were recorded for this clonotype. This chain links TRBV4-2 with TRBJ2-5; no definite D call. The CDR3 extends over 14 amino acids. The ends were cut back, 0 bases at V and 2 bases at J, with 7 bases in the middle. Germline loops: CDR1 LGHNA, CDR2 YNFKEQ. CDR3 sequence: CASSQEPSQETQYF. The CDR3 coding sequence is TGTGCCAGCAGCCAAGAACCATCACAAGAGACCCAGTACTTC.

The sample holds a few counts of this clonotype. The rearrangement links TRBV20-1 to TRBJ2-7; 8 nucleotides match TRBD1. V was clipped by 4 bases and J by 2 bases; unmatched bases: 7. This CDR3 comprises 14 residues. Germline CDR1 is DFQATT and CDR2 is SNEGSKA (reference sequence). This CDR3 is CSATSRDRPYEQYF. The CDR3 DNA follows: TGCAGTGCTACCTCGCGGGACAGGCCCTACGAGCAGTACTTC.

The chain has TRBV20-1 and TRBJ2-1, with 8 bases fitting TRBD2. Unmatched junction bases numbered 6, after V lost 4 bases and J lost 4 bases. The CDR3 has 14 amino acids. The germline V gene encodes CDR1 DFQATT and CDR2 SNEGSKA (reference sequence). CDR3 sequence (DNA): TGCAGTGCTAACCTAGCGGGTAGTTACAATGAGCAGTTCTTC. This sequence encodes CSANLAGSYNEQFF.

V is TRBV2 and J is TRBJ1-5, with a tentative D call TRBD1 (6 bases). CDR3 size: 14 residues. The germline V gene has CDR1 SNHLY and CDR2 FYNNEI. V lost 0 bases, J lost 6 bases, and 9 bases lay in between. CDR3: CASSEARGGQPQHF. CDR3 bases: TGTGCCAGCAGTGAAGCGAGGGGGGGTCAGCCCCAGCATTTT.

This clonotype appeared many times. The chain joins TRBV6-1 to TRBJ1-2; no definite D call. CDR1 is MNHNS and CDR2 is SASEGT in the germline V gene. The CDR3 sequence is 12 residues long. V was clipped by 5 bases and J by 1 base, with 5 bases between them. The CDR3 sequence is CASSSLNYGYTF. The CDR3 nucleotides are TGTGCCAGCAGTAGTCTTAACTATGGCTACACCTTC.

This chain links TRBV2 with TRBJ2-4; D possibly matches TRBD1 or TRBD2 (6 bases each). The germline V gene encodes CDR1 SNHLY and CDR2 FYNNEI. V was trimmed by 2 bases and J by 1 base, leaving 15 bases between them. This CDR3 has 17 residues. The CDR3 reads CASSERGAWMAKNIQYF. The CDR3 DNA follows: TGTGCCAGCAGTGAAAGGGGGGCATGGATGGCCAAAAACATTCAGTACTTC.

Notes on this clonotype: A much larger clone lies one base from this, so it may be a read error. The J gene is TRBJ2-3, the V gene TRBV28, with D perhaps assigned TRBD1 or TRBD2 (5 bases each). Germline V gene lookup returns CDR1 MDHEN and CDR2 SYDVKM. V gave up 10 bases and J gave up 5 bases, with 25 bases separating them. CDR3 length: 16 amino acids. CDR3 nucleotides: TGTGCCATCAAACTGGCCGGGACCACGAGGGAAGATACGCAGTATTTT. This gives the protein CAIKLAGTTREDTQYF.

The genes are TRBV7-3 and TRBJ2-3; the match to TRBD2 covers 9 bases. CDR1 is SGHTA, CDR2 FQGTGA, per germline. The CDR3 consists of 17 residues. The trim removed 4 bases at V and 2 bases at J, leaving 10 bases unmatched. In DNA form, the CDR3 reads TGTGCCAGCAGCTATGACCCGACTAGCGGCTTCACAGATACGCAGTATTTT. It codes for CASSYDPTSGFTDTQYF.